The 32 T cell receptor beta chains reported below all come from one sample, sequenced in a study of T cells in localized non-small cell lung cancer. Assay used: immunoSEQ multiplex PCR; TCRdb lists only in-frame clones, some missing. Among around 80,000 clones listed, roughly 80% were seen once. The sample consisted of PBMCs, taken before any cancer treatment. These receptor sequences come from a man aged 35 to 69 with stage II squamous cell lung carcinoma.

The J gene is TRBJ2-6, the V gene TRBV27, with a tentative D call TRBD1 (6 bases). The CDR3 runs to 17 residues. The germline gives CDR1 MNHEY, CDR2 SMNVEV (reference sequence). V lost 0 bases and J lost 2, with 11 bases in between. In DNA form, the CDR3 reads TGTGCCAGCAGTTTATCTAGTGGGGGCGCTGGGGCCAACGTCCTGACTTTC. It translates to CASSLSSGGAGANVLTF. Full variable domain (outside the CDR3, taken from reference TRBV27 and TRBJ2-6): EAQVTQNPRYLITVTGKKLTVTCSQNMNHEYMSWYRQDPGLGLRQIYYSMNVEVTDKGDVPEGYKVSRKEKRNFPLILESPSPNQTSLYFCASSLSSGGAGANVLTFGAGSRLTVL.

V is TRBV5-1 and J is TRBJ2-2; D gene unclear. Trimming cost V 0 bases and J 4 bases, with 13 bases left between them. The germline V gene has CDR1 SGHRS and CDR2 YFSETQ. This CDR3 is built from 16 residues. The chain's CDR3 is CASSLAAAPGTGELFF. CDR3 nucleotide sequence: TGCGCCAGCAGCTTGGCGGCGGCGCCGGGCACCGGGGAGCTGTTTTTT.

The CDR3 nucleotides read TGTGCCAGCAGTGACTCCGGGACCCATAGGACCCAGTACTTC. Its protein product is CASSDSGTHRTQYF. The rearrangement joins TRBV6-1 to TRBJ2-5; D may correspond to TRBD1 or TRBD2 (5 bases each). In germline, CDR1 is MNHNS, CDR2 SASEGT. The CDR3 is 14 residues long. Between the trimmed V and J ends, which lost 3 bases and 7 bases, there was a span of 15 bases.

V and J are TRBV7-2 and TRBJ2-7; D ambiguous. The V end lost 4 bases, the J end lost 1 base, and 20 bases lay between the germline ends. This CDR3 comprises 17 residues. Germline CDR1 is SGHTA and CDR2 is FQGNSA. The CDR3 DNA is TGTGCCAGCAGCTCCAAGGGATACAGTCCGCAATCCTACGAGCAGTACTTC. Its translation is CASSSKGYSPQSYEQYF. Based on the CDR3 plus reference TRBV7-2 and TRBJ2-7, the full variable domain is GAGVSQSPSNKVTEKGKDVELRCDPISGHTALYWYRQSLGQGLEFLIYFQGNSAPDKSGLPSDRFSAERTGGSVSTLTIQRTQQEDSAVYLCASSSKGYSPQSYEQYFGPGTRLTVT.

The chain combines TRBV5-1 with TRBJ2-1, with 9 bases aligning to TRBD1. There are 16 residues in the CDR3. V was pared by 0 bases and J by 8 bases, with 9 bases of the junction left unmatched. Germline V gene lookup returns CDR1 SGHRS and CDR2 YFSETQ. CDR3 loop: CASSLGGTGSFDEQFF. The CDR3 nucleotides are TGCGCCAGCAGCTTGGGAGGGACAGGGAGCTTCGATGAGCAGTTCTTC.

The rearrangement links TRBV10-2 to TRBJ1-6; 7 nucleotides line up with TRBD1. This CDR3 region has 15 residues. Losses at the gene ends were 0 bases for V and 9 bases for J; bases not matched to a gene: 5. CDR1 is WSHSY, CDR2 SAAADI, per germline. CDR3 coding DNA: TGCGCCAGCAGTGAGTCCGACAGGGCAGGTTCACCCCTCCACTTT. Residues: CASSESDRAGSPLHF.

The rearrangement uses TRBV29-1 and TRBJ2-2; D remains unclear. The CDR3 has 13 residues. CDR1 is SQVTM and CDR2 is ANQGSEA in the germline V gene. The V end was cut by 5 bases, the J end by 2 bases, with 9 bases between. The CDR3 loop is CSVYTRNTGELFF. Here the CDR3 DNA reads TGCAGCGTTTATACCCGAAACACCGGGGAGCTGTTTTTT.

This clone was seen only a few times. The chain uses TRBV6-5 and TRBJ1-2; D gene ambiguous. V was trimmed by 4 bases and J by 2 bases, leaving 11 bases between them. Germline-derived CDR1 and CDR2 are MNHEY and SVGAGI. The CDR3 contains 14 residues. DNA of the CDR3: TGTGCCAGCAGTTTTGAACGGAAGAACTATGGCTACACCTTC. Amino acid sequence: CASSFERKNYGYTF.

The chain joins TRBV7-9 to TRBJ1-5, with D unclear. The CDR3 is made up of 13 amino acids. With 2 bases removed from V and 4 bases from J, the gap between germline ends came to 6 bases. The germline CDR1 and CDR2 sequences are SEHNR and FQNEAQ (reference sequence). CDR3 sequence: CASSLQENQPQHF. In nucleotides, the CDR3 is TGTGCCAGCAGCTTACAGGAGAATCAGCCCCAGCATTTT.

CDR3: CASSRTGSRREKLFF. The CDR3 DNA follows: TGTGCCAGCAGCCGGACAGGGTCACGACGCGAAAAACTGTTTTTT. This chain joins TRBV7-6 and TRBJ1-4; 8 bases map to TRBD1. The CDR3 covers 15 residues. J gave up 8 bases and V 5 bases, and 10 bases lay outside the gene matches. From germline, CDR1 is SGHVS and CDR2 FNYEAQ.

The chain combines TRBV7-8 with TRBJ2-7, with TRBD2 identical over 7 bases. Trimming removed 1 base from V and 0 bases from J; junction bases left unmatched: 9. Germline V gene data show CDR1 as SGHVS and CDR2 as FQNEAQ. The CDR3 totals 17 residues. The CDR3 loop is CASSLVLLAASSYEQYF. The CDR3 nucleotides read TGTGCCAGCAGCTTAGTTCTTCTAGCGGCAAGCTCCTACGAGCAGTACTTC.

J is TRBJ2-1 and V is TRBV5-6; 8 nucleotides align to TRBD2. V shed 0 bases and J 12 bases; nucleotides not matched to a gene: 11. Germline lookup yields CDR1 SGHDT and CDR2 YYEEEE. The CDR3 length is 15 residues. CDR3 sequence (DNA): TGTGCCAGCAGCTTGGGTCCGGGAGGGTCGAGGGGGCAGTTCTTC. This codes for CASSLGPGGSRGQFF.

This chain joins TRBV7-8 and TRBJ2-1, with D uncertain. V lost 3 bases, J lost 12 bases, and 15 bases lay in between. Germline V lookup: CDR1 SGHVS, CDR2 FQNEAQ. The CDR3 length is 13 residues. The CDR3, as DNA: TGTGCCAGCAGCTTTTCCTGGGCCGAGAGGCAGTTCTTC. It codes for CASSFSWAERQFF.

The J gene is TRBJ1-1, the V gene TRBV7-9, with TRBD1 matching 9 bases. There are 15 residues in the CDR3. From germline, CDR1 is SEHNR and CDR2 FQNEAQ (reference sequence). Trimming cost V 3 bases and J 0 bases; bases outside gene matches: 2. The CDR3 nucleotides read TGTGCCAGCAGCTTGCGGGACAGGGTGAACACTGAAGCTTTCTTT. This translates into CASSLRDRVNTEAFF.

As DNA, the CDR3 is TGTGCCAGCAGTGAACCCGCCAGCTCCTACGAGCAGTACTTC. It codes for CASSEPASSYEQYF. V gene TRBV2 combines with J gene TRBJ2-7; no clear D. Germline V gene lookup returns CDR1 SNHLY and CDR2 FYNNEI. The V gene lost 2 bases and the J gene lost 0 bases, with 8 bases spanning the gap. CDR3 size: 14 residues.

J is TRBJ1-1 and V is TRBV18, with D uncertain. Looked up from germline, CDR1 is KGHSH and CDR2 is LQKENI. V was trimmed by 3 bases and J by 1 base, leaving 9 bases between them. This CDR3 has 14 amino acids. CDR3 in DNA: TGTGCCAGCTCACCGATAAACGGGAACACTGAAGCTTTCTTT. Protein sequence: CASSPINGNTEAFF.

The rearrangement joins TRBV7-9 to TRBJ1-2; D is unresolved. The CDR3 consists of 13 residues. Germline V gives CDR1 SEHNR, CDR2 FQNEAQ (reference sequence). Trimming cost V 2 bases and J 10 bases, with 14 bases left between them. CDR3 nucleotides: TGTGCCAGCAGCTTAACCGCCCTTCCACTCTACACCTTC. Translated: CASSLTALPLYTF.

The genes are TRBV9 and TRBJ1-6; D might be TRBD1 (5 bases). V was clipped by 5 bases and J by 0 bases, with 9 bases between them. The CDR3 extends over 15 amino acids. CDR1 is SGDLS, CDR2 YYNGEE, per germline. The CDR3 DNA reads TGTGCCAGCAGTCCGGGGGGCTCCTATAATTCACCCCTCCACTTT. Its translation: CASSPGGSYNSPLHF.

The chain combines TRBV19 with TRBJ1-1; a possible D gene is TRBD1 (6 bases). This CDR3 has 15 amino acids. CDR1 and CDR2 (germline): LNHDA, SQIVND (reference sequence). V was shortened by 4 bases and J by 1 base, with 13 bases between the two germline ends. This CDR3 is CASSTGQRKNTEAFF. The CDR3 region has the DNA TGTGCCAGTAGTACCGGACAGAGAAAGAACACTGAAGCTTTCTTT.

This clone appeared a single time. The rearrangement uses TRBV13 and TRBJ2-3; the D gene is possibly TRBD2 (6 bases). Trimming left V 3 bases short and J 2 bases short, with 12 bases between. Germline CDR1 PRHDT, CDR2 FYEKMQ (reference sequence). The CDR3 covers 15 residues. The CDR3 reads CASSFFAGSTDTQYF. The CDR3 DNA reads TGTGCCAGCAGCTTTTTCGCGGGATCCACAGATACGCAGTATTTT.

The CDR3 sequence is CASSQRLGTEAFF. The CDR3, as DNA: TGCGCCAGCAGCCAAAGACTGGGGACTGAAGCTTTCTTT. The rearrangement uses TRBV4-1 and TRBJ1-1; D uncertain. The CDR3 runs to 13 residues. V dropped 2 bases and J dropped 5 bases, with 9 bases sitting between them. The V gene's germline CDR1 is MGHRA and CDR2 YSYEKL.

This clone was seen more than once but under ten times. The rearrangement links TRBV5-4 to TRBJ1-1; D is unresolved. Looked up from germline, CDR1 is SGHNT and CDR2 is YYREEE (reference sequence). The V end was cut by 3 bases, the J end by 3 bases, with 12 bases between. CDR3 length equals 14 residues. The CDR3, as DNA: TGTGCCAGCAGCTATCAACAGCGTGACACTGAAGCTTTCTTT. Its translation: CASSYQQRDTEAFF.

The J gene is TRBJ1-3, the V gene TRBV5-5; tentatively, D is TRBD1 (5 bases). This CDR3 has 14 residues. Trimming took 4 bases from V and 1 from J, leaving 9 bases between them. CDR1 and CDR2 from the germline V gene are SGHKS and YYEKEE (reference sequence). CDR3 nucleotide sequence: TGTGCCAGCAGCCGGGAGGGGTCTGGAAACACCATATATTTT. Translated, it gives CASSREGSGNTIYF.

The CDR3 reads CASSPRDFSTDTQYF. As DNA, the CDR3 is TGTGCCAGCAGCCCTCGGGACTTTAGCACAGATACGCAGTATTTT. This chain uses TRBV5-6 with TRBJ2-3; possible D gene TRBD2, 6 bases. CDR1 and CDR2 from the germline V gene are SGHDT and YYEEEE. The CDR3 has 15 residues. Trimming removed 4 bases from V and 0 bases from J, with 12 bases in between.

The V and J genes are TRBV18 and TRBJ1-1, with D tentatively TRBD1 (5 bases). V was trimmed by 4 bases and J by 1 base, leaving 13 bases between them. Looked up from germline, CDR1 is KGHSH and CDR2 is LQKENI. The CDR3 covers 15 residues. Here the CDR3 reads CASSLGTGGNTEAFF. CDR3 DNA: TGTGCCAGCTCACTAGGGACGGGGGGGAACACTGAAGCTTTCTTT.

The chain is built from TRBV10-2 and TRBJ2-1; D remains unclear. This CDR3 comprises 12 residues. With 2 bases removed from V and 6 bases from J, the gap between germline ends came to 5 bases. Germline V CDR1 and CDR2: WSHSY, SAAADI. CDR3 protein: CASSETFNEQFF. The CDR3 nucleotides are TGCGCCAGCAGTGAGACGTTCAATGAGCAGTTCTTC.

This rearrangement joins TRBV28 to TRBJ1-5; possibly TRBD1 for D (6 bases). The CDR3 has 12 residues. The germline V gene encodes CDR1 MDHEN and CDR2 SYDVKM. With 6 bases removed from V and 9 bases from J, the gap between germline ends came to 12 bases. The CDR3 region has the DNA TGTGCCAGCAGGTTACAGGGTAGGCCCCAGCATTTT. Its translation is CASRLQGRPQHF.

The CDR3, as DNA: TGTGCCAGCAGCTCTAGTGCGGGGGAGCTCGACTATGGCTACACCTTC. Its protein product is CASSSSAGELDYGYTF. This chain uses TRBV7-9 with TRBJ1-2; possibly TRBD1 for D (5 bases). Germline-derived CDR1 and CDR2 are SEHNR and FQNEAQ (reference sequence). V was trimmed by 4 bases and J by 3 bases, leaving 18 bases between them. This CDR3 has 16 amino acids.

The chain carries TRBV7-8 and TRBJ2-7; D call uncertain. The V end lost 3 bases, the J end lost 7 bases, and 16 bases lay between the germline ends. The CDR3 loop spans 14 amino acids. Germline CDR1 SGHVS, CDR2 FQNEAQ. The CDR3 is CASSFSLAVGEQYF. Written as DNA, the CDR3 is TGTGCCAGCAGCTTTTCTTTGGCTGTGGGTGAGCAGTACTTC.

This chain joins TRBV4-2 and TRBJ2-7; D unresolved. The CDR3 contains 13 residues. From germline, CDR1 is LGHNA and CDR2 YNFKEQ. V was clipped by 0 bases and J by 5 bases, with 8 bases between them. The CDR3 DNA reads TGTGCCAGCAGCCAAGAACCCCGGAACGAGCAGTACTTC. Its protein is CASSQEPRNEQYF.

This chain uses TRBV7-9 with TRBJ1-3; D ambiguous. The length of the CDR3 is 17 residues. The germline gives CDR1 SEHNR, CDR2 FQNEAQ (reference sequence). The V end was cut by 3 bases, the J end by 0 bases, with 15 bases between. For the CDR3, the DNA is TGTGCCAGCAGCTTGTGGGTTACGCGAGGCTCTGGAAACACCATATATTTT. Residues: CASSLWVTRGSGNTIYF. Filled out from reference TRBV7-9 and TRBJ1-3, the complete variable domain reads DTGVSQNPRHKITKRGQNVTFRCDPISEHNRLYWYRQTLGQGPEFLTYFQNEAQLEKSRLLSDRFSAERPKGSFSTLEIQRTEQGDSAMYLCASSLWVTRGSGNTIYFGEGSWLTVV.

The rearrangement uses TRBV27 and TRBJ1-1; maybe TRBD1 (5 bases). This CDR3 is 13 amino acids long. From germline, CDR1 is MNHEY and CDR2 SMNVEV (reference sequence). The ends were cut back, 3 bases at V and 6 bases at J, with 11 bases in the middle. Here the CDR3 reads CASSFRVGAEAFF. DNA of the CDR3: TGTGCCAGCAGTTTCAGGGTTGGGGCTGAAGCTTTCTTT.